This is a list of T cell receptor beta chains from one sample in a study of response to subunit inactivated influenza vaccine. MiXCR, run by TCRdb on the RT-PCR reads, gives a single entry per CDR3 protein. The table includes about 520,000 distinct CDR3 sequences, approximately 7.2% detected once. The sample consisted of PBMCs from blood, taken around 2 years after vaccination. These receptors were obtained from a man between 50 and 75 years old who received an inactivated influenza vaccine. The CDR3 runs from the conserved cysteine through the conserved F or W. D genes are given only for firm matches. Size is stated for part of the rows, as once, few or many counts, or as a class when the clone is expanded.

TRBV5-1	-	-	TRBJ1-6	CASPRWSYNSPLHF	TGCGCCAGCCCACGGTGGTCCTATAATTCACCCCTCCACTTT
TRBV30	many	TRBD1	TRBJ2-2	CAWSSGTGHTGELFF	TGTGCCTGGAGTTCCGGGACAGGTCACACCGGGGAGCTGTTTTTT
TRBV6-1	many	TRBD2	TRBJ2-1	CASSRPTSGSYNEQFF	TGTGCCAGCAGTCGCCCGACTAGCGGGAGCTACAATGAGCAGTTCTTC
TRBV15	-	TRBD1	TRBJ1-4	CATSRWGTPGQGAPDEKLFF	TGTGCCACCAGCAGATGGGGGACCCCGGGACAGGGGGCGCCGGATGAAAAACTGTTTTTT
TRBV4-1	many	-	TRBJ2-1	CASSQEYRYSYNEQFF	TGCGCCAGCAGCCAAGAATACCGATACTCCTACAATGAGCAGTTCTTC
TRBV5-1	many	-	TRBJ2-2	CASSLFGGLVNTGELFF	TGCGCCAGCAGCTTATTCGGGGGCCTTGTGAACACCGGGGAGCTGTTTTTT
TRBV11-1	many	-	TRBJ2-5	CASSFAVQETQYF	TGTGCCAGCAGCTTCGCAGTTCAAGAGACCCAGTACTTC
TRBV27	-	-	TRBJ2-1	CASSLIRGNEQFF	TGTGCCAGCAGTTTAATCCGGGGGAATGAGCAGTTCTTC
TRBV14	-	-	TRBJ2-5	CASSQVGWETQYF	TGTGCCAGCAGCCAAGTTGGATGGGAGACCCAGTACTTC
TRBV18	many	-	TRBJ2-5	CASSPQETQYF	TGTGCCAGCAGCCCACAAGAGACCCAGTACTTC
TRBV20-1	many	TRBD2	TRBJ2-7	CSGLLGLAGTAEQYF	TGCAGTGGACTGCTGGGGCTAGCGGGAACGGCCGAGCAGTACTTC
TRBV7-2	many	-	TRBJ2-2	CASSLLMGGELFF	TGTGCCAGCAGCTTATTGATGGGCGGGGAGCTGTTTTTT
TRBV4-2	few	-	TRBJ2-3	CASSQDQSRAQYF	TGTGCCAGCAGCCAAGATCAGTCCAGGGCGCAGTATTTT
TRBV20-1	-	TRBD2	TRBJ2-1	CSARGLAGLSYNEQFF	TGCAGTGCTAGAGGGCTAGCGGGGCTCTCCTACAATGAGCAGTTCTTC
TRBV7-6	many	-	TRBJ1-1	CASSPLTGMNTEAFF	TGTGCCAGCAGCCCCTTGACAGGAATGAACACTGAAGCTTTCTTT
TRBV20-1	many	-	TRBJ1-5	CSAARRGQSNQPQHF	TGCAGTGCAGCAAGGCGGGGGCAGAGCAATCAGCCCCAGCATTTT
TRBV12-3/TRBV12-4	many	-	TRBJ2-5	CASSFAGPYGTQYF	TGTGCCAGCAGTTTCGCGGGACCTTACGGGACCCAGTACTTC
TRBV5-1	many	-	TRBJ2-3	CASSRTQDGTQYF	TGCGCCAGCAGCCGCACACAAGACGGAACGCAGTATTTT
TRBV29-1	many	TRBD2	TRBJ2-1	CSVLSGRSYNEQFF	TGCAGCGTTCTAAGCGGGAGGTCCTACAATGAGCAGTTCTTC
TRBV6-5	-	TRBD2	TRBJ2-1	CASSWGAGDYNEQFF	TGTGCCAGCAGTTGGGGCGCGGGGGACTACAATGAGCAGTTCTTC
TRBV7-2	-	-	TRBJ2-1	CASSSGPRSFEQFF	TGTGCCAGCAGCTCGGGACCCAGAAGCTTTGAGCAGTTCTTC
TRBV5-1	few	-	TRBJ2-1	CASSLNGGPYNEQFF	TGCGCCAGCAGCTTGAACGGGGGGCCGTACAATGAGCAGTTCTTC
TRBV4-3	few	-	TRBJ1-2	CASSQVLSTRRNSGYTF	TGCGCCAGCAGCCAAGTTTTGTCGACAAGGCGCAACAGTGGCTACACCTTC
TRBV5-1	-	TRBD1	TRBJ1-2	CASSFGTGVNYGYTF	TGCGCCAGCAGCTTCGGGACAGGAGTTAACTATGGCTACACCTTC
TRBV7-7	-	TRBD1	TRBJ1-5	CASSSGQGQHQPQHF	TGTGCTAGCAGCTCCGGACAGGGTCAGCATCAGCCCCAGCATTTT
TRBV4-1	many	TRBD2	TRBJ2-2	CASYSGGNTGELFF	TGCGCCAGTTATAGCGGGGGGAACACCGGGGAGCTGTTTTTT
TRBV12-3/TRBV12-4	few	TRBD2	TRBJ2-1	CASSLGTSTEQFF	TGTGCCAGCAGTTTGGGGACTAGCACTGAGCAGTTCTTC
TRBV6-5	-	TRBD2	TRBJ2-5	CASSSAGGGETQYF	TGTGCCAGCAGTTCGGCGGGAGGGGGAGAGACCCAGTACTTC
TRBV28	-	-	TRBJ2-1	CASLGWGEQFF	TGTGCCAGCCTGGGTTGGGGTGAGCAGTTCTTC
TRBV3-1	few	-	TRBJ2-7	CASSQGTPDSAYEQYF	TGTGCCAGCAGCCAAGGCACCCCGGACAGCGCCTACGAGCAGTACTTC
TRBV21-1	few	-	TRBJ1-2	CASSPIVQGLLPNYGYTF	TGTGCCAGCAGCCCGATAGTACAAGGGCTTTTACCTAACTATGGCTACACCTTC
TRBV12-3/TRBV12-4	many	-	TRBJ1-2	CASGAANYGYTF	TGTGCCAGCGGGGCGGCTAACTATGGCTACACCTTC
TRBV9	few	TRBD2	TRBJ2-1	CASSASGGPLEQFF	TGTGCCAGCAGTGCTAGCGGGGGGCCGTTGGAGCAGTTCTTC
TRBV10-3	-	TRBD1	TRBJ1-2	CASSAGRQGDVGYTF	TGTGCCAGCAGCGCCGGGAGACAGGGGGACGTCGGATACACCTTC
TRBV6-5	-	-	TRBJ2-7	CASSYGSGQSYEQYF	TGTGCCAGCAGTTACGGGTCGGGGCAGTCCTACGAGCAGTACTTC
TRBV10-3	-	-	TRBJ2-1	CAISPLGSLAAAYNEQFF	TGTGCCATCAGTCCCCTCGGTTCTCTGGCGGCCGCCTACAATGAGCAGTTCTTC
TRBV4-3	many	-	TRBJ2-2	CASSHLSSPELFF	TGCGCCAGCAGCCACCTATCCTCACCGGAGCTGTTTTTT
TRBV6-5	-	TRBD1	TRBJ1-2	CASSWTGGDYGYTF	TGTGCCAGCAGTTGGACAGGGGGCGACTATGGCTACACCTTC
TRBV6-2/TRBV6-3	many	TRBD2	TRBJ2-1	CASRGKISGIRVNEQFF	TGTGCCAGCAGGGGGAAAATCAGCGGGATAAGGGTCAATGAGCAGTTCTTC
TRBV12-3/TRBV12-4	-	-	TRBJ1-1	CASSFALEFTEAFF	TGTGCCAGCAGTTTTGCCCTTGAGTTCACTGAAGCTTTCTTT
TRBV7-2	many	-	TRBJ1-2	CASASRVLTSNGYTF	TGTGCCAGCGCTTCCCGGGTCTTAACCTCAAATGGCTACACCTTC
TRBV19	many	TRBD1	TRBJ1-5	CASRSTGQSNQPQHF	TGTGCCAGTAGATCGACAGGGCAGAGCAATCAGCCCCAGCATTTT
TRBV4-2	-	TRBD2	TRBJ2-4	CASSQDSGASGKYF	TGTGCCAGCAGCCAAGATAGCGGGGCTAGCGGGAAGTACTTC
TRBV28	many	-	TRBJ2-5	CASSFLLQGPETQYF	TGTGCCAGCAGTTTCCTACTCCAGGGGCCGGAGACCCAGTACTTC
TRBV28	medium-sized	TRBD2	TRBJ2-2	CASSFWTSGTGELFF	TGTGCCAGCAGTTTTTGGACTAGCGGGACCGGGGAGCTGTTTTTT
TRBV3-1	many	TRBD1	TRBJ2-5	CASSPGQGIRGVQETQYF	TGTGCCAGCAGCCCAGGACAGGGGATTAGAGGCGTCCAAGAGACCCAGTACTTC
TRBV28	-	-	TRBJ2-6	CASSIRRYSGANVLTF	TGTGCCAGCAGTATCCGGCGGTACTCTGGGGCCAACGTCCTGACTTTC
TRBV5-6	-	-	TRBJ2-1	CASSPTDGISYNEQFF	TGTGCCAGCAGCCCGACTGACGGGATCAGCTACAATGAGCAGTTCTTC
TRBV20-1	-	TRBD2	TRBJ2-1	CSASRFKREPSDSYNEQFF	TGCAGTGCTAGTAGGTTTAAGCGGGAGCCATCCGACTCCTACAATGAGCAGTTCTTC
TRBV5-1	-	-	TRBJ2-1	CASSPAPGAYNEQFF	TGCGCCAGCAGCCCCGCCCCGGGCGCCTACAATGAGCAGTTCTTC
TRBV6-2/TRBV6-3	few	TRBD2	TRBJ2-7	CASSSPSSRTSGRAYEQYF	TGTGCCAGCAGTTCCCCGTCTTCTCGGACTAGCGGGAGGGCCTACGAGCAGTACTTC
TRBV7-9	many	-	TRBJ1-5	CASSSQNQPQHF	TGTGCCAGCAGCTCGCAGAATCAGCCCCAGCATTTT
TRBV5-1	few	-	TRBJ2-5	CASSLQRLVQETQYF	TGCGCCAGCAGCTTGCAGAGATTGGTCCAAGAGACCCAGTACTTC
TRBV27	many	TRBD1	TRBJ2-5	CASSPSTGGGGETQYF	TGTGCCAGCAGTCCATCCACAGGGGGCGGGGGAGAGACCCAGTACTTC